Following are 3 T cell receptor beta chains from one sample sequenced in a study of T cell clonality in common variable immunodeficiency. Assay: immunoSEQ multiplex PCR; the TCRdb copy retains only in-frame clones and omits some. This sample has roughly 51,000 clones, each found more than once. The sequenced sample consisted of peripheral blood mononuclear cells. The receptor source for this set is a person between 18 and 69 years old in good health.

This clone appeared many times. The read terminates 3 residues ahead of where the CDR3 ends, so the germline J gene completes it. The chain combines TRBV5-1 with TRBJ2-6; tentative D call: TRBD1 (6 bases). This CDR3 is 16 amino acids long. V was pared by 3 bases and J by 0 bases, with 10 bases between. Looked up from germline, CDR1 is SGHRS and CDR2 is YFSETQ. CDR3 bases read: TGCGCCAGCAGCTCACACAGGGCCTCTGGGGCCAACGTC. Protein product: CASSSHRASGANV. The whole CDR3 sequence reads CASSSHRASGANVLTF.

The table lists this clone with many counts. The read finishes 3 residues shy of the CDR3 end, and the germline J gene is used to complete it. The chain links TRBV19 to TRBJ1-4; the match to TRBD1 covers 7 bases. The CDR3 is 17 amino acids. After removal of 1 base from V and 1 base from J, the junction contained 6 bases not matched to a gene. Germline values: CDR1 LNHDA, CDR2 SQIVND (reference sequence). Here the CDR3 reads CASSIGGDSQTNEKLFF. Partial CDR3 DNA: TGTGCCAGTAGTATAGGGGGGGACAGTCAAACTAATGAAAAA.

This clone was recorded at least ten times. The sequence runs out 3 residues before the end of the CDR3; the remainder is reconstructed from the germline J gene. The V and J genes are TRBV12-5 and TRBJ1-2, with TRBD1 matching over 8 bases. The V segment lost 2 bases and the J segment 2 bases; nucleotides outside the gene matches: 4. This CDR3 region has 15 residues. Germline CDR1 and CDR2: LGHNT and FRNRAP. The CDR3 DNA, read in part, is TGTGCTAGTGGTTTGCCACGGACAGGGAACTATGGC. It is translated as CASGLPRTGNYG. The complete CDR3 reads CASGLPRTGNYGYTF.